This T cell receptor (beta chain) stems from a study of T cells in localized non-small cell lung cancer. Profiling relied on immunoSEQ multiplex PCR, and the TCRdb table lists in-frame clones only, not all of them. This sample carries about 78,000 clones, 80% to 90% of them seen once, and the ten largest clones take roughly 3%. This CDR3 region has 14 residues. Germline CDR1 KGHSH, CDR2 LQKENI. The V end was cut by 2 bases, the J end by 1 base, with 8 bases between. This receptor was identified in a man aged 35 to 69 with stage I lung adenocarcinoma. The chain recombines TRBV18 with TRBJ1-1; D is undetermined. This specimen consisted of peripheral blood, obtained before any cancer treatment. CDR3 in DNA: TGTGCCAGCTCACCAATTGTTCAGAACACTGAAGCTTTCTTT. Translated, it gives CASSPIVQNTEAFF.